Each of the 5 T cell receptor beta chains below was sequenced from the same sample in a study of shared clonotypes between healthy human individuals. TCRdb's table, derived via immunoSEQ multiplex PCR, lists solely in-frame clones and lacks some. The data contain roughly 570,000 clones, roughly 98% of them singletons. CD45RO-negative cells were positively selected for CCR7, leaving out terminally differentiated effector memory CD45RA+ cells. The sample comprised naive CD8+ T cells sorted from blood. These receptors were collected from a man aged 30-40 years in good health.

V and J are TRBV7-9 and TRBJ2-7; TRBD2 matches 7 bases. The CDR3 consists of 13 residues. CDR1 and CDR2 from the germline V gene are SEHNR and FQNEAQ (reference sequence). Trimming removed 8 bases from V and 5 bases from J; junction bases left unmatched: 9. CDR3 in amino acids: CASGRGGEDEQYF. The CDR3 region has the DNA TGTGCCAGCGGCCGCGGGGGTGAGGACGAGCAGTACTTC.

The chain is built from TRBV5-1 and TRBJ2-7, with D possibly matching TRBD1 (6 bases). Germline loops: CDR1 SGHRS, CDR2 YFSETQ. Deletions cut 2 bases from V and 1 base from J, with 13 bases between. CDR3 length: 15 amino acids. CDR3 sequence: CASSFSGTRSYEQYF. Here the CDR3 DNA reads TGCGCCAGCAGCTTTTCCGGGACACGGTCCTACGAGCAGTACTTC.

The sample holds one count of this clone. The chain recombines TRBV4-1 with TRBJ2-1; 9 bases are a match to TRBD2. Germline V gene lookup returns CDR1 MGHRA and CDR2 YSYEKL. The CDR3 runs to 14 residues. Unmatched junction bases numbered 9, after V lost 0 bases and J lost 15 bases. Written as DNA, the CDR3 is TGCGCCAGCAGCCAAGAAGGTATCAGCGGGAGGCCGTTCTTC. This sequence encodes CASSQEGISGRPFF.

This clone was seen only once. The rearrangement links TRBV6-5 to TRBJ2-7; D gene uncertain. Germline V gene lookup returns CDR1 MNHEY and CDR2 SVGAGI. Deletions cut 2 bases from V and 1 base from J, with 6 bases between. This CDR3 region has 13 residues. This CDR3 reads CASSYAGSYEQYF. CDR3 coding DNA: TGTGCCAGCAGTTACGCCGGTTCCTACGAGCAGTACTTC.

This sequence joins TRBV4-2 and TRBJ2-7; possibly TRBD1 or TRBD2 for D (6 bases each). Germline CDR1 reads LGHNA; CDR2 reads YNFKEQ. Trimming stripped 0 bases from V and 2 bases from J, with 17 bases between. The CDR3 is 17 residues long. The CDR3 DNA reads as TGTGCCAGCAGCCAAGACAGGGGCCGGGGGATAACCTACGAGCAGTACTTC. It translates to CASSQDRGRGITYEQYF.